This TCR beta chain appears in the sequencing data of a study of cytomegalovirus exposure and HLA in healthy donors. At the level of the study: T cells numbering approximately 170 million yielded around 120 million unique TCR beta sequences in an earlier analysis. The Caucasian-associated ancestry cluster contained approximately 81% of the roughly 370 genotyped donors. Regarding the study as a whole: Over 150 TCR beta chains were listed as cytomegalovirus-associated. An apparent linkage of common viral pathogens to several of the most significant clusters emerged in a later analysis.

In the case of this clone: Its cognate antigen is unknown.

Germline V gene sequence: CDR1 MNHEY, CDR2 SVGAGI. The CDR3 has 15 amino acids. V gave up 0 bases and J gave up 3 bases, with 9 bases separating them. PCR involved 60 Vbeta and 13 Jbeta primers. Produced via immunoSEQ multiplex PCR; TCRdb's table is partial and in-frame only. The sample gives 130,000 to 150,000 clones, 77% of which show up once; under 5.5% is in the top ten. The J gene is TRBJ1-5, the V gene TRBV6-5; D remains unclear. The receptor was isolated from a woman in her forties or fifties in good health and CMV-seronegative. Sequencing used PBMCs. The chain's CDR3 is CASSYSSGYNQPQHF. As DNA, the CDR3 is TGTGCCAGCAGTTACTCGAGCGGTTACAATCAGCCCCAGCATTTT.